What follows are 30 T cell receptor beta chains derived from one specimen sequenced in a study of T cells after yellow fever vaccination. TCRdb independently ran MiXCR on the 5' RACE reads; one entry per CDR3 protein. The sample has tens of thousands of distinct CDR3 sequences; 5.5% to 8% are singletons. The sample consisted of PBMCs, either bulk or a sorted T-cell subset (CD4+, CD8+, memory, or dextramer-sorted; not recorded which), taken on the day of the yellow fever booster vaccination. The origin of the receptors is a man younger than 45 who received the YFV17D yellow fever vaccine.

This clonotype was counted between two and nine times. This sequence joins TRBV7-2 and TRBJ2-3; 9 bases are a match to TRBD1. V lost 4 bases and J lost 6; bases outside the gene matches: 11. Germline loops: CDR1 SGHTA, CDR2 FQGNSA. CDR3 length: 16 amino acids. This CDR3 is CASSYPRDRVIDTQYF. The DNA of the CDR3 is TGTGCCAGCAGCTACCCACGGGACAGGGTAATTGATACGCAGTATTTT.

This clonotype was picked up a small number of times. This chain connects TRBV10-3 to TRBJ1-5; the D is unclear. In germline, CDR1 is ENHRY, CDR2 SYGVKD. The V and J ends lost 0 bases and 7 bases respectively, with 10 bases between them. This CDR3 is built from 14 residues. CDR3 protein: CAISESVGIQPQHF. The CDR3 region has the DNA TGTGCCATCAGTGAGTCAGTCGGTATCCAGCCCCAGCATTTT.

This clonotype was seen repeatedly, ten times or more. J is TRBJ2-7 and V is TRBV4-3, with 7 bases fitting TRBD1. The V segment lost 0 bases and the J segment 7 bases; nucleotides outside the gene matches: 6. Germline CDR1 reads LGHNA; CDR2 reads YSLEER. The CDR3 is made up of 14 amino acids. The CDR3 nucleotides are TGCGCCAGCAGCCAAGACAGGGGGTTGGGGGAGCAGTACTTC. Translating gives CASSQDRGLGEQYF.

This clonotype appeared many times. V gene TRBV7-2 combines with J gene TRBJ2-3, with 10 nucleotides matching TRBD2. Germline CDR1 and CDR2: SGHTA and FQGNSA. V dropped 6 bases and J dropped 2; count of bases not matched to a gene: 5. The CDR3 runs to 15 residues. CDR3 loop: CASSLLAGYTDTQYF. Here the CDR3 DNA reads TGTGCCAGCAGTTTACTAGCGGGGTACACAGATACGCAGTATTTT.

The gene calls are TRBV4-2 and TRBJ1-5; 7 nucleotides line up with TRBD1. V was pared by 1 base and J by 5 bases, with 8 bases of the junction left unmatched. This CDR3 contains 16 residues. Germline lookup yields CDR1 LGHNA and CDR2 YNFKEQ. In DNA, the CDR3 is TGTGCCAGCAGCCAAGGAGGGGGCGCTATCGATCAGCCCCAGCATTTT. This gives the protein CASSQGGGAIDQPQHF.

The sample holds many counts of this clonotype. J is TRBJ2-7 and V is TRBV25-1; 10 nucleotides align to TRBD1. Per germline, CDR1 MGHDK and CDR2 SYGVNS. This CDR3 is built from 14 residues. Trimming at V came to 3 bases and at J to 4 bases, leaving 3 bases not matched to a gene. CDR3 sequence reads: CASSEGQGRYEQYF. The CDR3 DNA follows: TGTGCCAGCAGTGAGGGACAGGGGAGGTACGAGCAGTACTTC.

The chain couples TRBV20-1 to TRBJ1-1; no clear D gene. V was clipped by 4 bases and J by 6 bases, with 21 bases between them. The germline V gene encodes CDR1 DFQATT and CDR2 SNEGSKA (reference sequence). The CDR3 has 15 amino acids. DNA of the CDR3: TGCAGTGCTAACGGAGGAGGGCTGTATACCTCTGAAGCTTTCTTT. Its protein is CSANGGGLYTSEAFF.

The J gene is TRBJ2-3, the V gene TRBV28; D is possibly TRBD2 (5 bases). The germline V gene encodes CDR1 MDHEN and CDR2 SYDVKM. Trimming stripped 11 bases from V and 2 bases from J, with 11 bases between. The CDR3 covers 12 residues. Here the CDR3 DNA reads TGTGCCCTGCTGGGAGCCACAGATACGCAGTATTTT. This translates into CALLGATDTQYF.

Ten or more counts support this clonotype. The V gene is TRBV6-5, the J gene TRBJ2-3, with D tentatively TRBD2 (5 bases). Germline lookup yields CDR1 MNHEY and CDR2 SVGAGI. Trimming took 2 bases from V and 0 from J, leaving 6 bases between them. The CDR3 is made up of 14 amino acids. CDR3 DNA: TGTGCCAGCAGTTACGAGCGGAGCACAGATACGCAGTATTTT. This gives the protein CASSYERSTDTQYF.

At least ten counts were recorded for this clonotype. The chain uses TRBV7-2 and TRBJ2-4; D assignment may be TRBD1 or TRBD2 (5 bases each). Germline loops: CDR1 SGHTA, CDR2 FQGNSA. The CDR3 is 14 residues long. The V and J ends lost 3 bases and 7 bases respectively, with 13 bases between them. CDR3 sequence: CASSFRGPWNIQYF. The CDR3 nucleotides are TGTGCCAGCAGCTTCCGGGGACCGTGGAACATTCAGTACTTC.

This clonotype was found many times. The CDR3 DNA reads as TGTGCCACCCAAAATGCCCGGGACACAGATACGCAGTATTTT. It yields the protein CATQNARDTDTQYF. The chain has TRBV24-1 and TRBJ2-3; the D gene is possibly TRBD2 (5 bases). Germline values: CDR1 KGHDR, CDR2 SFDVKD. With 9 bases removed from V and 2 bases from J, the gap between germline ends came to 14 bases. CDR3 size: 14 residues.

This clonotype was detected only a few times. This chain uses TRBV20-1 with TRBJ2-3, with D possibly being TRBD2 (5 bases). The ends were cut back, 5 bases at V and 2 bases at J, with 23 bases in the middle. The CDR3 spans 17 residues. Germline V gene data show CDR1 as DFQATT and CDR2 as SNEGSKA (reference sequence). The CDR3 protein is CSAPPITRYPLTDTQYF. The CDR3 region has the DNA TGCAGTGCTCCACCAATTACTAGGTACCCTCTCACAGATACGCAGTATTTT.

This clonotype was seen repeatedly, ten times or more. V is TRBV29-1 and J is TRBJ2-2; possible D gene TRBD2, 6 bases. Germline CDR1 is SQVTM and CDR2 is ANQGSEA. The CDR3 has 13 amino acids. Trimming stripped 1 base from V and 6 bases from J, with 9 bases between. CDR3 amino acids: CSVEVLAAGELFF. CDR3 DNA sequence: TGCAGCGTTGAAGTACTAGCTGCCGGGGAGCTGTTTTTT.

This clonotype appeared a few times. V and J are TRBV18 and TRBJ2-5; TRBD2 might be the D (5 bases). This CDR3 is 15 amino acids long. Germline assignment: CDR1 KGHSH and CDR2 LQKENI. V lost 3 bases and J lost 3, with 14 bases in between. CDR3 loop: CASSPNRAGKETQYF. CDR3 in DNA: TGTGCCAGCTCACCTAACCGGGCCGGGAAAGAGACCCAGTACTTC.

There are a few counts of this clonotype. The genes are TRBV7-9 and TRBJ2-1; 9 bases agree with TRBD2. CDR1 and CDR2 (germline): SEHNR, FQNEAQ (reference sequence). The CDR3 loop spans 14 amino acids. The V and J ends lost 9 bases and 3 bases, in that order; junction bases with no gene match: 6. CDR3 DNA: TGTGCCAGTAATCTAGCGGGAAACTACAATGAGCAGTTCTTC. This sequence encodes CASNLAGNYNEQFF.

There are a few counts of this clonotype. This chain uses TRBV20-1 with TRBJ2-3, with 7 bases identical to TRBD2. Germline CDR1 reads DFQATT; CDR2 reads SNEGSKA (reference sequence). Losses at the gene ends were 6 bases for V and 5 bases for J; bases not matched to a gene: 17. The CDR3 is made up of 16 amino acids. This CDR3 is CSARRGVAGLGDTQYF. The CDR3 bases are TGCAGTGCAAGACGGGGGGTGGCGGGACTGGGAGATACGCAGTATTTT.

This clonotype is categorized as medium-sized. The chain has TRBV18 and TRBJ2-1, with D unresolved. V was trimmed by 4 bases and J by 9 bases, leaving 16 bases between them. CDR3 length: 14 residues. Germline V CDR1 and CDR2: KGHSH, LQKENI. The CDR3 protein is CASSQSVGQAEQFF. The CDR3, as DNA: TGTGCCAGCTCACAATCTGTAGGGCAGGCTGAGCAGTTCTTC.

The table lists this clonotype with many counts. The chain has TRBV5-1 and TRBJ2-1; D ambiguous. The CDR3 is 15 residues long. V dropped 0 bases and J dropped 1 base, with 8 bases sitting between them. CDR1 SGHRS and CDR2 YFSETQ come from the germline V gene. The CDR3 here is CASSLALVSYNEQFF. Here the CDR3 DNA reads TGCGCCAGCAGCTTGGCCCTAGTATCCTACAATGAGCAGTTCTTC. Combining the CDR3 with reference TRBV5-1 and TRBJ2-1 gives the whole variable domain KAGVTQTPRYLIKTRGQQVTLSCSPISGHRSVSWYQQTPGQGLQFLFEYFSETQRNKGNFPGRFSGRQFSNSRSEMNVSTLELGDSALYLCASSLALVSYNEQFFGPGTRLTVL.

The sample holds many counts of this clonotype. V usage is TRBV7-8 and J usage is TRBJ1-2, with D maybe TRBD1 (6 bases). Germline V gene sequence: CDR1 SGHVS, CDR2 FQNEAQ. V lost 5 bases and J 4 bases, leaving 14 bases between the germline ends. This CDR3 region has 14 residues. The CDR3 is CASSENRDGYGYTF. The CDR3 DNA is TGTGCCAGCAGCGAAAACAGGGACGGCTATGGCTACACCTTC.

This clonotype was picked up a small number of times. The gene calls are TRBV3-1 and TRBJ1-2, with 11 bases lining up with TRBD1. The CDR3 consists of 16 residues. CDR1 LGHDT and CDR2 YNNKEL come from the germline V gene (reference sequence). Trimming removed 4 bases from V and 7 bases from J; junction bases left unmatched: 11. The CDR3 DNA reads TGTGCCAGCAGCCCGCAGCCCGGGACAGGGGGGTCTGGCTACACCTTC. Translated, it gives CASSPQPGTGGSGYTF.

This clonotype was seen a handful of times. The chain has TRBV5-1 and TRBJ2-3; D is uncertain. Germline CDR1 is SGHRS and CDR2 is YFSETQ. The V end lost 0 bases, the J end lost 4 bases, and 6 bases lay between the germline ends. CDR3 length: 13 residues. The CDR3 loop reads CASSLDRPDTQYF. The CDR3 DNA reads TGCGCCAGCAGCTTGGACCGACCAGATACGCAGTATTTT.

The gene calls are TRBV20-1 and TRBJ1-5; D ambiguous. Germline values: CDR1 DFQATT, CDR2 SNEGSKA (reference sequence). The CDR3 has 14 residues. V gave up 5 bases and J gave up 3 bases, with 14 bases separating them. The CDR3 bases are TGCAGTGCTCCTCGACAAAACCCCAATCAGCCCCAGCATTTT. Translation gives CSAPRQNPNQPQHF.

About this clonotype: An end of the junction does not agree with germline; a read error may underlie this. The gene calls are TRBV19 and TRBJ2-5, with 7 positions matching TRBD2. Germline CDR1 and CDR2: LNHDA and SQIVND (reference sequence). This CDR3 comprises 9 residues. CDR3 region: CACPGTKNF. The CDR3 region has the DNA TGTGCCTGTCCCGGGACTAAAAACTTC. Full variable domain (missing parts from reference TRBV19 and TRBJ2-5): DGGITQSPKYLFRKEGQNVTLSCEQNLNHDAMYWYRQDPGQGLRLIYYSQIVNDFQKGDIAEGYSVSREKKESFPLTVTSAQKNPTAFYLCACPGTKNFGPGTRLLVL.

This clonotype has ten or more counts. This chain joins TRBV27 and TRBJ2-3; D not resolved. The CDR3 extends over 13 amino acids. The germline V gene encodes CDR1 MNHEY and CDR2 SMNVEV (reference sequence). Deletions cut 3 bases from V and 4 bases from J, with 8 bases between. The CDR3 bases are TGTGCCAGCAGTTTTACCCCGGCAGATACGCAGTATTTT. This sequence encodes CASSFTPADTQYF.

About this clonotype: A much larger clone differs by one base, so this may be a read error. V gene TRBV29-1 combines with J gene TRBJ1-2; D gene unclear. The CDR3 sequence is 12 residues long. V was cut by 0 bases and J by 9 bases, with 11 bases left in between. CDR1 and CDR2 (germline): SQVTM, ANQGSEA. The CDR3 DNA sequence: TGCAGCGTTGAAGATCTTAGGGCTAGCTACACCTTC. This gives the protein CSVEDLRASYTF.

The CDR3 protein is CASSGTGGSGANVLTF. CDR3 coding DNA: TGTGCCAGTTCGGGGACAGGGGGTTCTGGGGCCAACGTCCTGACTTTC. The V and J genes are TRBV19 and TRBJ2-6; TRBD1 agrees at 11 bases. The ends lost 8 bases at V and 1 base at J; junction bases unmatched: 4. This CDR3 is 16 amino acids long. The V gene's germline CDR1 is LNHDA and CDR2 SQIVND (reference sequence).

This clonotype was picked up many times. The J gene is TRBJ2-3, the V gene TRBV5-1; D ambiguous. The CDR3 totals 15 residues. V was pared by 4 bases and J by 6 bases, with 18 bases between. Germline V CDR1 and CDR2: SGHRS, YFSETQ. The CDR3 DNA sequence: TGCGCCAGCAGCACCAATTACGCCCCTTCCGATACGCAGTATTTT. Translation gives CASSTNYAPSDTQYF.

Ten or more counts support this clonotype. The chain carries TRBV14 and TRBJ1-1; D may be TRBD1 (5 bases). CDR1 and CDR2 (germline): SGHDN, FVKESK. The CDR3 is 14 residues long. Trimming pared 2 bases from V and 5 bases from J, leaving 12 bases between. The CDR3 DNA sequence: TGTGCCAGCAGCCAAAGGCCCCGGGGGACTGAAGCTTTCTTT. This gives the protein CASSQRPRGTEAFF. Combining the CDR3 with reference TRBV14 and TRBJ1-1 gives the whole variable domain EAGVTQFPSHSVIEKGQTVTLRCDPISGHDNLYWYRRVMGKEIKFLLHFVKESKQDESGMPNNRFLAERTGGTYSTLKVQPAELEDSGVYFCASSQRPRGTEAFFGQGTRLTVV.

In this sample, this clonotype turned up many times. V usage is TRBV6-5 and J usage is TRBJ1-2; no clear D gene. This CDR3 has 13 amino acids. Germline CDR1 is MNHEY and CDR2 is SVGAGI. V shed 8 bases and J shed 7 bases, with 17 bases lying between them. The CDR3 DNA reads as TGTGCCAGCCGCTACAGTGGCGTTGGTGGCTACACCTTC. Its protein product is CASRYSGVGGYTF.

This clonotype was detected many times. This chain uses TRBV29-1 with TRBJ1-1; the D gene is possibly TRBD1 (6 bases). Germline-derived CDR1 and CDR2 are SQVTM and ANQGSEA. The CDR3 loop spans 14 amino acids. Trimming removed 7 bases from V and 0 bases from J, with 15 bases in between. The CDR3: CSAITGTVNTEAFF. In DNA, the CDR3 is TGCAGCGCCATTACAGGGACCGTGAACACTGAAGCTTTCTTT.